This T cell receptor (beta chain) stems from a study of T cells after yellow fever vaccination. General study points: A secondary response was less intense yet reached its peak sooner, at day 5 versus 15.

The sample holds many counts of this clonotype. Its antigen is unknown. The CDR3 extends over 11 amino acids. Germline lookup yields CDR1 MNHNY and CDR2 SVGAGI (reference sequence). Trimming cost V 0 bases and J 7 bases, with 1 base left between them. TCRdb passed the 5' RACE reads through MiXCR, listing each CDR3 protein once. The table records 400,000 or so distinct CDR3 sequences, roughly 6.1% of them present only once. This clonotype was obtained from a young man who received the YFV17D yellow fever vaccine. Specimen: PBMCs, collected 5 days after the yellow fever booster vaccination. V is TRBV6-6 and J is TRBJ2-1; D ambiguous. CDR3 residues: CASSYSNEQFF. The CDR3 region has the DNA TGTGCCAGCAGTTACTCGAATGAGCAGTTCTTC.